Each of the 20 T cell receptor beta chains below was sequenced from the same sample in a study of blood T cell repertoires in COVID-19. Profiled with immunoSEQ multiplex PCR; TCRdb holds only in-frame clones, not every one. Here the sample spans 80,000 or so clones, about four fifths being singletons. Material for sequencing was peripheral blood. Receptors originate from an elderly man with acute or convalescent COVID-19.

The J gene is TRBJ1-3, the V gene TRBV7-8; D remains ambiguous. The CDR3 is made up of 16 amino acids. Germline V gene sequence: CDR1 SGHVS, CDR2 FQNEAQ. Trimming removed 4 bases from V and 0 bases from J, with 13 bases in between. This CDR3 is CASSSPWASSGNTIYF. CDR3 in DNA: TGTGCCAGCAGCTCGCCATGGGCAAGCTCTGGAAACACCATATATTTT.

The sample holds a few counts of this clone. This CDR3 reads CASSLVGSNGYTF. In nucleotides, the CDR3 is TGTGCCAGCAGTTTAGTCGGGTCTAATGGCTACACCTTC. The chain is built from TRBV12-3 or TRBV12-4 and TRBJ1-2; no clear D. The V and J ends lost 1 base and 6 bases respectively, with 9 bases between them. The CDR3 length is 13 residues.

The V and J genes are TRBV3-1 (or the pseudogene TRBV3-2) and TRBJ1-2, with TRBD1 as a possible D gene (5 bases). The CDR3 has 16 amino acids. CDR1 is LGHDT and CDR2 is YNNKEL in the germline V gene (reference sequence). The V end was cut by 0 bases, the J end by 4 bases, with 15 bases between. The chain's CDR3 is CASSQDPAGKGYGYTF. In DNA form, the CDR3 reads TGTGCCAGCAGCCAAGATCCGGCAGGGAAGGGCTATGGCTACACCTTC.

This clone has a single count. The rearrangement uses TRBV11-2 and TRBJ2-1; 7 bases line up with TRBD2. CDR1 and CDR2 (germline): SGHAT, FQNNGV. Losses at the gene ends were 0 bases for V and 0 bases for J; bases not matched to a gene: 2. The CDR3 has 16 amino acids. CDR3 DNA: TGTGCCAGCAGCTTAGAGTGGGGGGGCTCCTACAATGAGCAGTTCTTC. This encodes CASSLEWGGSYNEQFF.

V usage is TRBV7-2 and J usage is TRBJ1-2; TRBD1 agrees at 8 bases. The germline gives CDR1 SGHTA, CDR2 FQGNSA. The length of the CDR3 is 16 residues. V lost 3 bases, J lost 1 base, and 7 bases stayed unmatched. The CDR3 DNA is TGTGCCAGCAGCTTTGCCGGGACAGGATTTAACTATGGCTACACCTTC. Its protein is CASSFAGTGFNYGYTF.

This clone appeared once. The chain has TRBV11-2 and TRBJ1-2; D gene ambiguous. Deletions cut 0 bases from V and 6 bases from J, with 11 bases between. Per the germline V gene, CDR1 is SGHAT and CDR2 is FQNNGV. This CDR3 is 14 amino acids long. The DNA for the CDR3 is TGTGCCAGCAGCTTAGATCTAGCGGATAATGGCTACACCTTC. Its protein product is CASSLDLADNGYTF.

This clone was recorded a few times. The rearrangement links TRBV6-5 to TRBJ2-7; D may be TRBD2 (5 bases). The CDR3 totals 14 residues. Trimming removed 4 bases at V and 3 bases at J, with 13 bases between. The germline V gene has CDR1 MNHEY and CDR2 SVGAGI. The CDR3 bases are TGTGCCAGCAGTTTCTCCCCTAGCAGCTACGAGCAGTACTTC. This codes for CASSFSPSSYEQYF.

The V and J genes are TRBV7-3 and TRBJ1-3, with 7 nucleotides matching TRBD1. The junction had 8 bases not matched to a gene; V was cut back by 5 bases and J by 1 base. Germline values: CDR1 SGHTA, CDR2 FQGTGA. The CDR3 is 16 residues long. This chain's CDR3 is CASSEGTVASGNTIYF. CDR3 DNA: TGTGCCAGCAGCGAGGGGACAGTAGCATCTGGAAACACCATATATTTT.

The chain has TRBV4-1 and TRBJ2-7; D possibly corresponds to TRBD1 (5 bases). This CDR3 is 14 amino acids long. V lost 1 base and J lost 0, with 7 bases in between. Germline-derived CDR1 and CDR2 are MGHRA and YSYEKL. CDR3 sequence: CASSQGRVSYEQYF. DNA for the CDR3: TGCGCCAGCAGCCAAGGCAGGGTCTCCTACGAGCAGTACTTC.

The rearrangement uses TRBV19 and TRBJ2-3; 12 nucleotides align to TRBD2. The germline CDR1 and CDR2 sequences are LNHDA and SQIVND (reference sequence). The V gene end was trimmed by 7 bases and the J gene end by 2 bases; junction bases not matched to a gene: 7. The CDR3 consists of 16 residues. CDR3 nucleotides: TGTGCCAGTACGCCCCTAGCGGGGGGGGACACAGATACGCAGTATTTT. This gives the protein CASTPLAGGDTDTQYF.

V usage is TRBV19 and J usage is TRBJ1-2; 7 bases are a match to TRBD1. The germline gives CDR1 LNHDA, CDR2 SQIVND (reference sequence). J was trimmed by 6 bases and V by 5 bases; bases with no gene match: 12. The CDR3 consists of 15 residues. The CDR3 region is CASSPAPGTEHGYTF. In nucleotides, the CDR3 is TGTGCCAGTAGTCCCGCCCCCGGGACAGAACATGGCTACACCTTC.

This clone has a single count. The rearrangement joins TRBV24-1 to TRBJ1-6; D perhaps matches TRBD1 (5 bases). Germline-derived CDR1 and CDR2 are KGHDR and SFDVKD. V was pared by 4 bases and J by 1 base, with 16 bases between. CDR3 length: 18 amino acids. Here the CDR3 reads CATSEYSRERSYNSPLHF. The CDR3 DNA follows: TGTGCCACCAGTGAGTACTCCAGGGAAAGGTCCTATAATTCACCCCTCCACTTT.

The chain recombines TRBV9 with TRBJ2-3, with D possibly TRBD1 on 5 matching bases. Germline CDR1 SGDLS, CDR2 YYNGEE. V gave up 4 bases and J gave up 2 bases, with 11 bases separating them. The CDR3 is 14 amino acids. The CDR3 nucleotides are TGTGCCAGCAGCTTTAGACAGTTCACAGATACGCAGTATTTT. Its protein is CASSFRQFTDTQYF.

The V gene is TRBV4-1, the J gene TRBJ1-2; D gene unclear. Germline V gives CDR1 MGHRA, CDR2 YSYEKL. V dropped 0 bases and J dropped 4 bases, with 9 bases sitting between them. CDR3 length equals 14 residues. CDR3 loop: CASSQDTTGYGYTF. Here the CDR3 DNA reads TGCGCCAGCAGCCAAGACACGACGGGCTATGGCTACACCTTC.

The chain links TRBV18 to TRBJ1-4; D unclear. Germline-derived CDR1 and CDR2 are KGHSH and LQKENI. The length of the CDR3 is 13 residues. The V end was cut by 6 bases, the J end by 0 bases, with 5 bases between. For the CDR3, the DNA is TGTGCCAGCTCTAATGCAACTAATGAAAAACTGTTTTTT. As protein: CASSNATNEKLFF.

The rearrangement joins TRBV12-3 or TRBV12-4 to TRBJ2-7; 8 bases are a match to TRBD1. Trimming at V came to 3 bases and at J to 3 bases, leaving 1 base not matched to a gene. The CDR3 covers 13 residues. The CDR3 is CASSFDRGYEQYF. DNA of the CDR3: TGTGCCAGCAGTTTTGACAGGGGCTACGAGCAGTACTTC.

The chain couples TRBV11-2 to TRBJ2-7; 7 bases match TRBD1. The CDR3 sequence is 14 residues long. V dropped 5 bases and J dropped 4; count of bases not matched to a gene: 8. CDR1 is SGHAT, CDR2 FQNNGV, per germline. CDR3 sequence reads: CASSTPRQGYEQYF. The CDR3 nucleotides read TGTGCCAGCAGCACACCGCGACAGGGATACGAGCAGTACTTC.

The CDR3 DNA is TGTGCCAGCAGCTCCAGACTAGAAGCTACCTACAATGAGCAGTTCTTC. Protein sequence: CASSSRLEATYNEQFF. This chain uses TRBV11-2 with TRBJ2-1; TRBD2 is a possible D gene (6 bases). The V end lost 4 bases, the J end lost 2 bases, and 15 bases lay between the germline ends. Germline CDR1 is SGHAT and CDR2 is FQNNGV. This CDR3 has 16 amino acids.

This clone has only one observation. The rearrangement uses TRBV5-1 and TRBJ2-2, with 7 bases aligning to TRBD1. V lost 0 bases and J lost 0; bases outside the gene matches: 8. CDR1 SGHRS and CDR2 YFSETQ come from the germline V gene. This CDR3 contains 18 residues. The CDR3 DNA follows: TGCGCCAGCAGCTTGGAACCAACCGGGACAGCGAACACCGGGGAGCTGTTTTTT. Its protein product is CASSLEPTGTANTGELFF.

This chain connects TRBV5-4 to TRBJ1-1, with TRBD1 identical over 11 bases. The V gene end was trimmed by 4 bases and the J gene end by 0 bases; junction bases not matched to a gene: 8. The CDR3 sequence is 17 residues long. CDR1 is SGHNT, CDR2 YYREEE, per germline (reference sequence). In nucleotides, the CDR3 is TGTGCCAGCAGCCCCGGACAGGGGGCGAGGTTGAACACTGAAGCTTTCTTT. It codes for CASSPGQGARLNTEAFF.